This is a list of T cell receptor beta chains from one sample in a study of vaccination and CD4 T cells after COVID-19. MiXCR, applied by TCRdb to the PCR reads, yields one record per CDR3 protein. The sample holds 20,000 or so distinct CDR3 sequences; 48% are singletons and the top ten take 4.5% to 7%. The antigens of these receptors remain unknown. Input material: CD4+ T cells from blood, cultured in vitro. All receptors derive from a human donor who had recovered from COVID-19. The CDR3 runs from the conserved cysteine through the conserved F or W. The order of the fields is clone size, D gene, J gene, V gene, CDR3 protein, CDR3 DNA. D genes are given only for firm matches. Size tells how often a clone was seen (once, few, many) or the class of an expanded clone, and some rows leave it out.

few - TRBJ1-5 TRBV20-1 CSATPGASNQPQHF TGCAGTGCTACCCCAGGGGCCAGCAATCAGCCCCAGCATTTT
- - TRBJ2-1 TRBV20-1 CSARRGHNEQFF TGCAGTGCTAGACGGGGACACAATGAGCAGTTCTTC
- - TRBJ1-2 TRBV30 CAWMGAGLINYGYTF TGTGCCTGGATGGGGGCCGGCTTGATTAACTATGGCTACACCTTC
- - TRBJ1-2 TRBV28 CASRLGGKLNGYTF TGTGCCAGCAGGTTGGGTGGGAAATTGAATGGCTACACCTTC
few TRBD2 TRBJ2-7 TRBV10-3 CAISESTSGTSYEQYF TGTGCCATCAGTGAGTCGACTAGCGGAACGTCCTACGAGCAGTACTTC
few - TRBJ1-2 TRBV28 CASSPGTSNYGYTF TGTGCCAGCAGTCCGGGTACGTCTAACTATGGCTACACCTTC
- TRBD2 TRBJ2-2 TRBV12-3/TRBV12-4 CASSLGLGTGELFF TGTGCCAGCAGTCTCGGACTAGGCACCGGGGAGCTGTTTTTT
- TRBD2 TRBJ2-3 TRBV10-3 CAISHGTNTDTQYF TGTGCCATCAGTCATGGGACTAACACAGATACGCAGTATTTT
- - TRBJ2-3 TRBV20-1 CSASNPWGTDTQYF TGCAGTGCTAGTAACCCCTGGGGCACAGATACGCAGTATTTT
- TRBD2 TRBJ2-3 TRBV6-1 CASRGRDSTDTQYF TGTGCCAGCAGAGGGAGGGACAGCACAGATACGCAGTATTTT
few - TRBJ2-5 TRBV6-1 CASSEGGLRETQYF TGTGCCAGCAGTGAAGGCGGTCTCCGGGAGACCCAGTACTTC
- - TRBJ1-1 TRBV11-3 CASSLDPRNTEAFF TGTGCCAGCAGCTTAGATCCCAGGAACACTGAAGCTTTCTTT
- - TRBJ2-7 TRBV27 CASSLTGLNYEQYF TGTGCCAGCAGCTTAACTGGACTAAACTACGAGCAGTACTTC
few TRBD2 TRBJ2-7 TRBV10-3 CAISESSSGGPDWLDF TGTGCCATCAGTGAGTCGAGCTCGGGGGGTCCGGACTGGTTGGACTTC
- TRBD1 TRBJ1-5 TRBV12-3/TRBV12-4 CASSPREGQAIYSGNQPQHF TGTGCCAGCAGTCCCCGAGAGGGACAGGCAATATATAGCGGCAATCAGCCCCAGCATTTT
- TRBD1 TRBJ1-5 TRBV19 CARKGQGANQPQHF TGTGCCAGAAAAGGGCAGGGGGCGAATCAGCCCCAGCATTTT
- - TRBJ1-2 TRBV7-8 CASSLYWSGYTF TGTGCCAGCAGCTTATATTGGAGTGGCTACACCTTC
- - TRBJ2-6 TRBV6-1 CATFDSWVGSGANVLTF TGTGCCACTTTCGACAGTTGGGTCGGCTCTGGGGCCAACGTCCTGACTTTC
- TRBD1 TRBJ1-2 TRBV10-3 CATSRTGGGYTF TGTGCCACAAGCCGGACAGGGGGTGGCTACACCTTC
few - TRBJ1-5 TRBV10-3 CAISPGLYNQPQHF TGTGCCATATCCCCGGGGCTGTACAATCAGCCCCAGCATTTT
- - TRBJ1-1 TRBV28 CASVPRDRDTEAFF TGTGCCTCCGTGCCCCGGGATAGGGACACTGAAGCTTTCTTT
- - TRBJ1-2 TRBV6-5 CASSYSIMGTSGYTF TGTGCCAGCAGTTACTCGATAATGGGGACTAGCGGCTACACCTTC
- - TRBJ2-5 TRBV19 CASSNVETQYF TGTGCCAGTAGTAACGTAGAGACCCAGTACTTC
few TRBD1 TRBJ1-1 TRBV2 CASNIQGALATEAFF TGTGCCAGCAATATACAGGGGGCTTTGGCCACTGAAGCTTTCTTT
- TRBD1 TRBJ1-1 TRBV6-1 CASRLGQASTEAFF TGTGCCAGCAGGTTGGGACAGGCCAGCACTGAAGCTTTCTTT
- - TRBJ2-3 TRBV7-3 CASSPPGVEDTQYF TGTGCCAGCAGCCCCCCGGGAGTGGAGGATACGCAGTATTTT
- - TRBJ1-1 TRBV11-2 CASSQGGVNTEAFF TGTGCCAGCAGCCAAGGAGGGGTGAACACTGAAGCTTTCTTT
once - TRBJ2-7 TRBV5-5 CASRLIGLYEQYF TGTGCCAGCAGGCTCATTGGCCTCTACGAGCAGTACTTC
- - TRBJ1-5 TRBV6-1 CASCLSSNQPQHF TGTGCCAGCTGCCTGAGTAGCAATCAGCCCCAGCATTTT
few - TRBJ1-6 TRBV15 CATSRDTGSGSPLHF TGTGCCACCAGCAGAGATACCGGGAGCGGGTCACCCCTCCACTTT
- - TRBJ2-1 TRBV18 CASSPSGWAGNEQFF TGTGCCAGCTCACCGAGCGGGTGGGCGGGCAATGAGCAGTTCTTC
few - TRBJ1-1 TRBV3-1 CASSHSWRDTEAFF TGTGCCAGCAGCCACTCATGGAGGGACACTGAAGCTTTCTTT
once TRBD2 TRBJ2-1 TRBV6-2/TRBV6-3 CASWGAGWGLIEHNEQFF TGTGCCAGCTGGGGAGCGGGGTGGGGACTAATTGAACACAATGAGCAGTTCTTC
- TRBD2 TRBJ2-7 TRBV5-4 CASSPGGYIALGGPPYEQYF TGTGCCAGCAGCCCCGGGGGGTACATTGCCCTTGGGGGTCCGCCCTACGAGCAGTACTTC
- TRBD2 TRBJ2-3 TRBV20-1 CSARPPGAGGPGTQYF TGCAGTGCTAGACCCCCGGGAGCGGGAGGGCCGGGTACGCAGTATTTT
few - TRBJ2-5 TRBV21-1 CASSKEQGPRETQYF TGTGCCAGCAGCAAGGAACAGGGACCCCGAGAGACCCAGTACTTC
- - TRBJ1-1 TRBV6-1 CASIRGLSTEAFF TGTGCCAGCATTAGGGGGTTGAGCACTGAAGCTTTCTTT
- - TRBJ1-4 TRBV10-3 CAIRRSGDGEKLFF TGTGCCATCAGGAGATCGGGGGATGGTGAAAAACTGTTTTTT
few TRBD2 TRBJ2-2 TRBV20-1 CSATPGLAGGAGELFF TGCAGTGCTACCCCGGGGCTAGCGGGAGGCGCCGGGGAGCTGTTTTTT
- - TRBJ1-1 TRBV4-1 CASSQGGFGTTNTEAFF TGCGCCAGCAGCCAAGGAGGATTTGGGACAACGAACACTGAAGCTTTCTTT
- TRBD2 TRBJ2-2 TRBV28 CASRSPGGAGELFF TGTGCCAGCAGATCACCGGGGGGTGCCGGGGAGCTGTTTTTT
- - TRBJ1-4 TRBV6-1 CASSEVPLNRFF TGTGCCAGCAGTGAAGTGCCTCTGAATAGGTTTTTT
- TRBD1 TRBJ2-7 TRBV19 CASSIEQGADEQYF TGTGCCAGTAGTATAGAACAGGGGGCCGACGAGCAGTACTTC
- - TRBJ2-3 TRBV24-1 CATSESDTQYF TGTGCCACCAGTGAATCGGATACGCAGTATTTT
- TRBD1 TRBJ1-1 TRBV11-3 CASKREDRVREAFF TGTGCCAGCAAAAGGGAGGACAGGGTGCGTGAAGCTTTCTTT
- TRBD2 TRBJ2-5 TRBV5-1 CASTAGGPQETQYF TGCGCCAGCACTGCGGGAGGGCCCCAAGAGACCCAGTACTTC
- TRBD1 TRBJ1-2 TRBV5-5 CASSYSGTAKNYGYTF TGTGCCAGCAGCTACTCCGGGACAGCGAAAAACTATGGCTACACCTTC
- - TRBJ1-2 TRBV6-1 CASSEARSYGYTF TGTGCCAGCAGTGAAGCCAGGAGCTATGGCTACACCTTC
few - TRBJ1-6 TRBV27 CASSLVGRGSPLHF TGTGCCAGCAGTTTAGTGGGACGGGGCTCACCCCTCCACTTT
- TRBD1 TRBJ2-7 TRBV7-9 CASSKGQGENEQYF TGTGCCAGCAGTAAGGGACAGGGGGAGAACGAGCAGTACTTC
- - TRBJ1-2 TRBV20-1 CSASGGGGGYTF TGCAGTGCTAGCGGTGGAGGAGGAGGCTACACCTTC
- - TRBJ2-7 TRBV12-3/TRBV12-4 CASSFRRRPSEQYF TGTGCCAGCAGTTTTCGTCGCAGGCCAAGCGAGCAGTACTTC
- TRBD1 TRBJ2-1 TRBV18 CASSPGQGTYNEQFF TGTGCCAGCTCGCCCGGACAGGGCACCTACAATGAGCAGTTCTTC
- - TRBJ1-5 TRBV6-1 CASSEQGNQPQHF TGTGCCAGCAGTGAACAGGGAAATCAGCCCCAGCATTTT
- TRBD1 TRBJ2-5 TRBV27 CAKARGRGTQYF TGTGCCAAAGCTAGGGGGCGAGGGACCCAGTACTTC
few TRBD2 TRBJ2-1 TRBV7-6 CASSPRSSGRGYNEQFF TGTGCCAGCAGCCCCCGATCGAGCGGGAGGGGTTACAATGAGCAGTTCTTC
few TRBD2 TRBJ2-4 TRBV20-1 CSAPTLFAGEQNIQYF TGCAGTGCTCCGACCCTCTTCGCGGGAGAGCAAAACATTCAGTACTTC
- - TRBJ2-2 TRBV5-1 CASSRTGYNTGELFF TGCGCCAGCAGCCGTACGGGGTACAACACCGGGGAGCTGTTTTTT
- - TRBJ1-5 TRBV5-8 CASSLGLGRVGNQPQHF TGTGCCAGCAGCTTGGGGTTGGGCAGGGTTGGCAATCAGCCCCAGCATTTT